This is a list of T cell receptor beta chains from one sample in a study of blood T cell repertoires in COVID-19. Sequencing was performed with immunoSEQ multiplex PCR; in TCRdb, only in-frame clones are kept and a portion is missing. In the table there are roughly 410,000 clones, 70% to 90% of which are singletons. Material: peripheral blood. The receptors were sampled from a man in his forties or fifties with acute or convalescent COVID-19. Both conserved end residues are trimmed from each CDR3. Fields, in order: D gene, J gene, V gene, CDR3 protein. D genes are given only for firm matches.

D gene: TRBD1; J gene: TRBJ2-3; V gene: TRBV19; CDR3 protein: ASTPTGGQVTDTQY
D gene: .; J gene: TRBJ1-1; V gene: TRBV28; CDR3 protein: ASSPKTNRVLNTEAF
D gene: .; J gene: TRBJ1-3; V gene: TRBV20-1; CDR3 protein: SVSPGNTIY
D gene: TRBD1; J gene: TRBJ1-4; V gene: TRBV27; CDR3 protein: ASSLTGQGVEKLF
D gene: .; J gene: TRBJ2-1; V gene: TRBV15; CDR3 protein: ATRPGSYNEQF
D gene: .; J gene: TRBJ1-6; V gene: TRBV5-1; CDR3 protein: ASSWDGEDSPLH
D gene: TRBD1; J gene: TRBJ1-6; V gene: TRBV15; CDR3 protein: ATCRDRGRNSPLH
D gene: .; J gene: TRBJ1-2; V gene: TRBV12-3/TRBV12-4; CDR3 protein: ASRPRTAYGYT
D gene: .; J gene: TRBJ1-1; V gene: TRBV7-2; CDR3 protein: ASSLAQGLGTEAF
D gene: TRBD1; J gene: TRBJ1-3; V gene: TRBV7-8; CDR3 protein: ASSYRDRIISGNTIY
D gene: TRBD2; J gene: TRBJ2-7; V gene: TRBV7-9; CDR3 protein: ASSLSGMGAGGGEQY
D gene: .; J gene: TRBJ1-5; V gene: TRBV29-1; CDR3 protein: SVGDNNQPQH